This TCR beta chain was sequenced during a study of identical twins' blood T cells. Study-wide context: About 6 alpha and six beta libraries together yielded about 50 million reads. General observations from the study: Top TCRbeta clonotypes were shared more with twin than unrelated donors. V gene usage reportedly matched far better within twin pairs than unrelated donors.

Both ends of each TCR cDNA library bore sample-specific barcodes. TCRdb fed the 5' RACE reads into MiXCR, producing one record per CDR3 protein. The sample has 400,000 or so distinct CDR3 sequences; approximately 30% are singletons. Concerning this clonotype itself: Its antigen is unknown.

V lost 5 bases and J lost 5, with 17 bases in between. This CDR3 comprises 15 residues. The sequence derives from a woman aged 18-49 years in good health. Source material: PBMCs. The chain recombines TRBV12-3 or TRBV12-4 with TRBJ2-3; D may be TRBD1 or TRBD2 (5 bases each). The CDR3 DNA reads as TGTGCCAGCAGTCCACCAGCCGGGACCAGAGATACGCAGTATTTT. Amino acids: CASSPPAGTRDTQYF.